This is a list of T cell receptor beta chains from one sample in a study of technical replicates of blood from a handful of donors. Using immunoSEQ multiplex PCR, the repertoire was profiled, and TCRdb retains in-frame clones only, with some absent. The sample includes 80,000 or so clones, approximately 94% seen only once; the top ten take 0.38%. Specimen: T cells isolated from PBMCs. Receptors were obtained from a human donor in good health. The CDR3 runs from the conserved cysteine through the conserved F or W. Fields, in order: D gene, V gene, clone size, J gene, CDR3 protein, CDR3 DNA. D genes are given only for firm matches. A row's size may be missing; if present it is once, few, many or a size class.

-	TRBV9	-	TRBJ2-3	CASSEDGSRADTQYF	TGTGCCAGCAGCGAGGACGGGAGCAGAGCAGATACGCAGTATTTT
-	TRBV6-5	few	TRBJ2-2	CASARGEDTGELFF	TGTGCCAGCGCCAGGGGCGAAGACACCGGGGAGCTGTTTTTT
-	TRBV7-2	-	TRBJ2-7	CASSRGGGGYEQYF	TGTGCCAGCAGCCGAGGAGGGGGGGGCTACGAGCAGTACTTC
-	TRBV18	-	TRBJ2-3	CASSRTSTDTQYF	TGTGCCAGCTCACGAACTAGCACAGATACGCAGTATTTT
-	TRBV5-1	-	TRBJ1-3	CASSSSGLTGNTIYF	TGCGCCAGCAGCTCTTCAGGATTGACTGGAAACACCATATATTTT
TRBD2	TRBV10-1	-	TRBJ2-1	CASSPTSGRVGEQFF	TGCGCCAGCAGCCCGACTAGCGGGAGGGTTGGTGAGCAGTTCTTC
-	TRBV9	-	TRBJ2-5	CASSVGARDQETQYF	TGTGCCAGCAGCGTAGGGGCCAGGGACCAAGAGACCCAGTACTTC
-	TRBV19	-	TRBJ2-7	CASSKGAGRGSYEQYF	TGTGCCAGTAGTAAGGGAGCTGGTCGGGGCTCCTACGAGCAGTACTTC
TRBD1	TRBV6-4	-	TRBJ2-2	CASSARGPNTGELFF	TGTGCCAGCAGTGCCAGGGGGCCGAACACCGGGGAGCTGTTTTTT
TRBD1	TRBV10-3	-	TRBJ2-7	CAISEGQVESYEQYF	TGTGCCATCAGTGAGGGACAGGTGGAATCCTACGAGCAGTACTTC
TRBD1	TRBV6-5	-	TRBJ2-7	CASSYYVGQGSYEQYF	TGTGCCAGCAGTTACTATGTGGGACAGGGTTCCTACGAGCAGTACTTC
TRBD1	TRBV19	-	TRBJ1-5	CASIRDRDNQPQHF	TGTGCCAGTATCCGGGACAGGGACAATCAGCCCCAGCATTTT
-	TRBV5-1	-	TRBJ1-1	CASTPGLANTEAFF	TGCGCCAGCACCCCGGGGTTGGCGAACACTGAAGCTTTCTTT
TRBD2	TRBV28	once	TRBJ2-7	CASSSRGLAGDFEQYF	TGTGCCAGCAGTTCTAGGGGACTAGCGGGAGACTTCGAGCAGTACTTC
TRBD1	TRBV5-5	-	TRBJ2-7	CASSSRDRVYEQYF	TGTGCCAGCAGCTCCCGGGACAGAGTCTACGAGCAGTACTTC
-	TRBV11-3	-	TRBJ2-1	CASSLERESGSYNEQFF	TGTGCCAGCAGCTTGGAACGGGAGTCTGGGTCCTACAATGAGCAGTTCTTC
-	TRBV20-1	-	TRBJ2-7	CSAWESYEQYF	TGCAGTGCTTGGGAGTCCTACGAGCAGTACTTC
TRBD2	TRBV6-5	-	TRBJ2-1	CASTGLAGLNEQFF	TGTGCCAGCACCGGTCTAGCGGGTCTGAATGAGCAGTTCTTC
TRBD1	TRBV14	-	TRBJ2-7	CASSQGQGTAYEQYF	TGTGCCAGCAGCCAAGGACAGGGTACGGCCTACGAGCAGTACTTC
TRBD2	TRBV5-4	-	TRBJ2-7	CASSLAGSVGLAGGREQYF	TGTGCCAGCAGCTTGGCGGGTTCAGTCGGACTAGCGGGAGGGCGAGAGCAGTACTTC
-	TRBV29-1	-	TRBJ2-7	CSVDSTYEQYF	TGCAGCGTTGACAGTACCTACGAGCAGTACTTC
-	TRBV4-3	-	TRBJ2-1	CASSPGPREISYNEQFF	TGCGCCAGCAGCCCAGGACCCCGGGAGATTTCCTACAATGAGCAGTTCTTC
TRBD2	TRBV9	-	TRBJ2-5	CASSAPAGGPQETQYF	TGTGCCAGCAGCGCTCCAGCGGGAGGGCCTCAAGAGACCCAGTACTTC
-	TRBV5-1	-	TRBJ2-7	CASSLAGLTYEQYF	TGCGCCAGCAGCTTGGCAGGACTCACCTACGAGCAGTACTTC
TRBD1	TRBV30	-	TRBJ2-4	CARTGGDGKNIQYF	TGTGCTCGGACAGGAGGCGACGGAAAGAACATTCAGTACTTC
-	TRBV6-5	-	TRBJ2-7	CASSYSIAVGTYEQYF	TGTGCCAGCAGTTACTCGATAGCGGTAGGAACCTACGAGCAGTACTTC
TRBD1	TRBV6-6	-	TRBJ1-1	CASSPGGQTEAFF	TGTGCCAGCAGTCCAGGGGGACAAACTGAAGCTTTCTTT
TRBD1	TRBV19	-	TRBJ2-5	CASSPRTGLETQYF	TGTGCCAGTAGTCCCAGGACAGGGCTTGAGACCCAGTACTTC
TRBD2	TRBV9	-	TRBJ2-1	CASSVDSRAGGPYNEQFF	TGTGCCAGCAGCGTAGATAGTAGGGCGGGAGGGCCTTACAATGAGCAGTTCTTC
-	TRBV6-5	-	TRBJ1-1	CASRIGGTEAFF	TGTGCCAGCAGGATCGGAGGCACTGAAGCTTTCTTT
-	TRBV6-5	-	TRBJ1-5	CASSYSREGGQPQHF	TGTGCCAGCAGTTACTCGAGGGAGGGAGGACAGCCCCAGCATTTT
-	TRBV28	-	TRBJ2-7	CASSLFQGPYEQYF	TGTGCCAGCAGTTTATTCCAGGGGCCCTACGAGCAGTACTTC
TRBD2	TRBV5-4	-	TRBJ2-1	CASSIPSGSYNEQFF	TGTGCCAGCAGCATCCCTAGCGGGTCCTACAATGAGCAGTTCTTC
TRBD1	TRBV28	-	TRBJ1-2	CASSGRQGLGYTF	TGTGCCAGCAGTGGTAGACAGGGCCTAGGCTACACCTTC
-	TRBV13	-	TRBJ2-5	CASSLDSDGGETQYF	TGTGCCAGCAGCTTAGATTCGGACGGGGGAGAGACCCAGTACTTC
TRBD2	TRBV5-1	-	TRBJ2-7	CASSLTSGRYEQYF	TGCGCCAGCAGCTTGACTAGCGGGAGATACGAGCAGTACTTC
-	TRBV30	-	TRBJ2-2	CAWRTRETGELFF	TGTGCCTGGAGGACTAGAGAAACCGGGGAGCTGTTTTTT
TRBD1	TRBV7-6	-	TRBJ2-7	CASSRTGFSYEQYF	TGTGCCAGCAGCCGGACAGGGTTCTCCTACGAGCAGTACTTC
-	TRBV11-3	-	TRBJ2-7	CASSLGRGFEQYF	TGTGCCAGCAGCTTAGGGCGAGGTTTCGAGCAGTACTTC